Here is one T cell receptor beta chain with its context. CDR1 is MNHEY, CDR2 SMNVEV, per germline (reference sequence). The CDR3 runs 16 residues. Germline trimming cut 3 bases from V and 4 bases from J; bases unmatched to any gene: 11. This record belongs to a study of blood T cell repertoires in COVID-19. Whole-study context: Acute and convalescent COVID-19 specimens originated in the United States, Italy and Spain.

Generated by immunoSEQ multiplex PCR, the TCRdb table keeps only in-frame clones and is missing some. The sample lists roughly 59,000 clones, 70% to 80% occurring once. This TCR was recovered from a human donor in a cohort sampled during active COVID-19. The sample was peripheral blood. The chain is built from TRBV27 and TRBJ1-2, with 7 bases fitting TRBD1. Here the CDR3 reads CASSFFKQGSSYGYTF. The CDR3 coding sequence is TGTGCCAGCAGTTTCTTCAAACAGGGGAGTAGCTATGGCTACACCTTC.